This TCR beta chain appears in the sequencing data of a study of blood T cell repertoires in COVID-19. As for the study in general: COVID-19 samples collected from the United States, Italy and Spain covered acute and convalescent phases.

Repertoires were generated with immunoSEQ multiplex PCR, while TCRdb's copy carries only in-frame clones and drops some. The sample has approximately 100,000 clones, about 82% seen once. The receptor comes from a human donor in a cohort sampled during active COVID-19. The sample comprised peripheral blood.

CDR3 region: CASSPSGSGAYEQYF. In nucleotides, the CDR3 is TGTGCCAGCAGCCCTAGCGGGAGTGGCGCCTACGAGCAGTACTTC. V usage is TRBV7-8 and J usage is TRBJ2-7; TRBD2 agrees at 10 bases. Germline assignment: CDR1 SGHVS and CDR2 FQNEAQ. V was pared by 5 bases and J by 2 bases, with 6 bases of the junction left unmatched. This CDR3 is 15 amino acids long.